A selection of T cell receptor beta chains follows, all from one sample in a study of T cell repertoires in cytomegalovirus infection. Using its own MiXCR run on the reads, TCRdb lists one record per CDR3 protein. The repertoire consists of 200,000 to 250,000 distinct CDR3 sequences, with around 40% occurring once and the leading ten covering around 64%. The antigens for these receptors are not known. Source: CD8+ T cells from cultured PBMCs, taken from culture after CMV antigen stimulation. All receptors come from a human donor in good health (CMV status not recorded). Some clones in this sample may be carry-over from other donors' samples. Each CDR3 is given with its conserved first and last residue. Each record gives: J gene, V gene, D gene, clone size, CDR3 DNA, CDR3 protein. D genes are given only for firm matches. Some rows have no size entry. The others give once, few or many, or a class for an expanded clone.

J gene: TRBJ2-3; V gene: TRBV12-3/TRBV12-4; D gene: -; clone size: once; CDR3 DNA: TGTGCCAGCTCCTGGGGATTTTTGAACACAGATACGCAGTATTTT; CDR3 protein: CASSWGFLNTDTQYF
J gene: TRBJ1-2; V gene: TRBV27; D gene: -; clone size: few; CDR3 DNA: TGTGCCAGCAGTTCTTGGGCAGCCCCCTATGGCTACACCTTC; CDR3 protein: CASSSWAAPYGYTF
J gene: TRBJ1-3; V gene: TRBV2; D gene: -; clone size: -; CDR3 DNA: TGTGCCAGCAATCCAGGGGCTTTCTCTGGAAACACCATATATTTT; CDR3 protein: CASNPGAFSGNTIYF
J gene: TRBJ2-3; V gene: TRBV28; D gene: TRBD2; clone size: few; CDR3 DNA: TGTGCCAGCAGCCACAGGGCGGGAGGGGGCACAGATACGCAGTATTTT; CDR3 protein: CASSHRAGGGTDTQYF
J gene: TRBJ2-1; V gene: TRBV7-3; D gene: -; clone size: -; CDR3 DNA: TGTGCCAGCAGCTCGCCACAGGGAGGGCAGTTCTTC; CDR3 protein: CASSSPQGGQFF
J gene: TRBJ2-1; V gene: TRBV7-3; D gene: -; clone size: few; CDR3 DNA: TGTGCCAGCAGCTTAACCCCTCCTAACACCCCCATGGTGTTCAATGAGCAGTTCTTC; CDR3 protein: CASSLTPPNTPMVFNEQFF
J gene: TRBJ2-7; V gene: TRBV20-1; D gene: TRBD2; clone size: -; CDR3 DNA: TGCAGTGCTAGGGGGACTAGCGGGACTACCTACGAGCAGTACTTC; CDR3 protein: CSARGTSGTTYEQYF
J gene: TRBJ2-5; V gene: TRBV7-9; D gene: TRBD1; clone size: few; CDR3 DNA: TGTGCCAGCAGCACCCGGCCTCAGGGGGCCGAGACCCAGTACTTC; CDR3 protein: CASSTRPQGAETQYF
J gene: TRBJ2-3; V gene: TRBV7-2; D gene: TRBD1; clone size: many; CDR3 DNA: TGTGCCAGCAGCTTGGACATCCGGGACAGGGGCCCCGTCGACACAGATACGCAGTATTTT; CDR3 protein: CASSLDIRDRGPVDTDTQYF
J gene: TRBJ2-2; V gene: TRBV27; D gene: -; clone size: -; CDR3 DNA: TGTGCCAGCAGTTTTTGGCAGGGCCCGGAGCTGTTTTTT; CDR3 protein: CASSFWQGPELFF
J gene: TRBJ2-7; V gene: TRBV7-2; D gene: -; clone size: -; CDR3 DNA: TGTGCCAGCGGCCCGGACAGATTCTACGAGCAGTACTTC; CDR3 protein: CASGPDRFYEQYF
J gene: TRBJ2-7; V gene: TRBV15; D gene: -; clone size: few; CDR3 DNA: TGTGCCACCAGCAGAGATCAAGTTACAGGCGAGCAGTACTTC; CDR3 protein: CATSRDQVTGEQYF
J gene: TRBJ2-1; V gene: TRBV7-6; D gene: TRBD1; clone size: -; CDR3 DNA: TGTGCCAGCAGCTTTAGACAGGGGGGGTACAATGAGCAGTTCTTC; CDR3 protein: CASSFRQGGYNEQFF
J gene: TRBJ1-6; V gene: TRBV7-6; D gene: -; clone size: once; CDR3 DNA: TGTGCCAGCAGCTTAGTGGCAGTGTTTTCACCCCTCCACTTT; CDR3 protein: CASSLVAVFSPLHF
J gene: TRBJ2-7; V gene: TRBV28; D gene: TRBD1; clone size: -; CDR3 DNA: TGTGCCAGCTTCGGACAGGGTGTCTTCTCCTACGAGCAGTACTTC; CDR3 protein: CASFGQGVFSYEQYF
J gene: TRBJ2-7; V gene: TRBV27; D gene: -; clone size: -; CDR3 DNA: TGTGCCAGCAGCAGCCGTGGCATACGCTACGAGCAGTACTTC; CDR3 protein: CASSSRGIRYEQYF
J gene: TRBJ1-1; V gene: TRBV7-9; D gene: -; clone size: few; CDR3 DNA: TGTGCCAGCAGACTAAGGAGGGTACGGAACACTGAAGCTTTCTTT; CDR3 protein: CASRLRRVRNTEAFF
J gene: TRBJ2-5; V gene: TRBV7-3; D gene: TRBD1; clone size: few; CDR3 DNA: TGTGCCAGCAGCGCCGTAGACAGGGTCCAAGAGACCCAGTACTTC; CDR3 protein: CASSAVDRVQETQYF
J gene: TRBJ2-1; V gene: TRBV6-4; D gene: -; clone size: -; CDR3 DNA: TGTGCCAGCCACCGTTTGTCGCGGCTAGGGGGTAATGAGCAGTTCTTC; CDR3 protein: CASHRLSRLGGNEQFF
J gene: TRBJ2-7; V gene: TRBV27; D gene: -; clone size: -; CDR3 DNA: TGTGCCAGCAGTTTAGTGAGGCAGAGAACCTACGAGCAGTACTTC; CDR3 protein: CASSLVRQRTYEQYF
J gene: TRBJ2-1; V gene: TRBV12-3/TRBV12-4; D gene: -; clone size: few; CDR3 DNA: TGTGCCAGCAGTTTGAGGTCCTACAATGAGCAGTTCTTC; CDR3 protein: CASSLRSYNEQFF
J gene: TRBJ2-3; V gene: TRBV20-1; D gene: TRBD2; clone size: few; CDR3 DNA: TGCAGTGCCAGAGAAGGGACTAGCGGGTTCACAGATACGCAGTATTTT; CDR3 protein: CSAREGTSGFTDTQYF
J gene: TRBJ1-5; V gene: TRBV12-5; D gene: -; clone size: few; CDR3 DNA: TGTGCTAGTGGTTTGGTTGAGGGGAGCAATCAGCCCCAGCATTTT; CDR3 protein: CASGLVEGSNQPQHF
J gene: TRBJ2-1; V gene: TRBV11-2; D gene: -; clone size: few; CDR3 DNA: TGTGCCAGCAGCCTTATCCCGGGTGGTCAGGCCTACAATGAGCAGTTCTTC; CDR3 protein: CASSLIPGGQAYNEQFF
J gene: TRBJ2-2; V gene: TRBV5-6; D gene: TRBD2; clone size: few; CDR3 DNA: TGTGCCAGCAGCATCACTAGCGGGGGGGTTGCCACGAACACCGGGGAGCTGTTTTTT; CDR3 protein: CASSITSGGVATNTGELFF
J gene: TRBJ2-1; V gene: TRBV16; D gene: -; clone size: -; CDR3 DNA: TGTGCCAGCAGCCAATTAATAGCAGGGGAGAACAACGGCTACAATGAGCAGTTCTTC; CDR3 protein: CASSQLIAGENNGYNEQFF
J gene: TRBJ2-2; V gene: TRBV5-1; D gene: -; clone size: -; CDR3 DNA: TGCGCCAGCAGCCTGGTGGACGGGGAGCTGTTTTTT; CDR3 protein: CASSLVDGELFF
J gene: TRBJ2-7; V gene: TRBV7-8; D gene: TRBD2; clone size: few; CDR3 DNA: TGTGCCAGCAGCTTCGTAGGCGGGAGCGACGAGCAGTACTTC; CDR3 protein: CASSFVGGSDEQYF
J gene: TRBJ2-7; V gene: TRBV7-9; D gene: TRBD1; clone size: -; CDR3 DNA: TGTGCCAGCAGCTTTAGGGACAGGGCCTACGAGCAGTACTTC; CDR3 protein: CASSFRDRAYEQYF
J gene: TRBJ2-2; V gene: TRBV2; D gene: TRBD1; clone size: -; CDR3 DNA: TGTGCCAGCAGGCCCGAGGGACAGGGGTACACCGGGGAGCTGTTTTTT; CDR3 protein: CASRPEGQGYTGELFF
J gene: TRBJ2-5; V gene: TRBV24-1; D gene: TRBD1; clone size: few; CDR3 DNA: TGTGCCACCAGTGACCCCTCACAGGGGCGAGAGACCCAGTACTTC; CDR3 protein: CATSDPSQGRETQYF
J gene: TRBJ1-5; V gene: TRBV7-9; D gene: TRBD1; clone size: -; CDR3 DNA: TGTGCCAGCAGCTTAGGGACAGGGGGCCCGGGGCAGCCCCAGCATTTT; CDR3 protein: CASSLGTGGPGQPQHF
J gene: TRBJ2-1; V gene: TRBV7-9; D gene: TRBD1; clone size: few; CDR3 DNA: TGTGCCAGCAGCGGGGACAGCTCCTACAATGAGCAGTTCTTC; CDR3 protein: CASSGDSSYNEQFF
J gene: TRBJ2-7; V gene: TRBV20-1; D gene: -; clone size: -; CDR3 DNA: TGCAGTGCCATCGGTCGGGAAATCTCCTACGAGCAGTACTTC; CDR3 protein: CSAIGREISYEQYF
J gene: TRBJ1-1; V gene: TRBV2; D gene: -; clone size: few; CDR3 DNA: TGTGCCTGGGTCAGGGGGAACACTGAAGCTTTCTTT; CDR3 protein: CAWVRGNTEAFF
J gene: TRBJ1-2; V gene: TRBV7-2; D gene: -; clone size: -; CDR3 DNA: TGTGCCAGCACCCCCCTAGCAGGGAGAAACTATGGCTACACCTTC; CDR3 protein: CASTPLAGRNYGYTF
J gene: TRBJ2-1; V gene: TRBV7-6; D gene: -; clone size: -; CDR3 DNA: TGTGCCAGCAGAAGCAGGGAGTCCTACAATGAGCAGTTCTTC; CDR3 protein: CASRSRESYNEQFF
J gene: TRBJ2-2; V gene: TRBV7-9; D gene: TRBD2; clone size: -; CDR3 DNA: TGTGCCAGCAGCTCCGGGACTAGCGGGACTGGGGAGCTGTTTTTT; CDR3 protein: CASSSGTSGTGELFF
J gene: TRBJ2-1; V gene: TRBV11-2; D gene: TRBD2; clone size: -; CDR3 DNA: TGTGCCAGCGAGCGGGGTACCCAACAGCTTTACAATGAGCAGTTCTTC; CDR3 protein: CASERGTQQLYNEQFF
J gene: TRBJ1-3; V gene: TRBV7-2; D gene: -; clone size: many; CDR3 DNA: TGTGCCAGCAGCTTATCTCATAGGAGAATCTCAAGCTCTGGAAACACCATATATTTT; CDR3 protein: CASSLSHRRISSSGNTIYF
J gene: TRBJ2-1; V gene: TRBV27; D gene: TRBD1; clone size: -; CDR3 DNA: TGTGCCAGCAGAAGGGGGCTTCACAATGAGCAGTTCTTC; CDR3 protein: CASRRGLHNEQFF
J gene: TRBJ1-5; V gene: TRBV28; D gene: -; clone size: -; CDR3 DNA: TGTGCCAGCAGTTTGGATAGGGTGAATCAGCCCCAGCATTTT; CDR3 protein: CASSLDRVNQPQHF
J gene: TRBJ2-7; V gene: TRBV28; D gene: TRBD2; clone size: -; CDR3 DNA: TGTGCCAGCAGTTCGAGCGGGAGGGCCGGGGAGCAGTACTTC; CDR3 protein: CASSSSGRAGEQYF
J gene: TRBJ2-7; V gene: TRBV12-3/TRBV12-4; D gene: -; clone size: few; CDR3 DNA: TGTGCCAGCAGTCCCAGAGGGACCGAGCAGTACTTC; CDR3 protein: CASSPRGTEQYF
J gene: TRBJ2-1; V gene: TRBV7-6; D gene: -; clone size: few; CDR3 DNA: TGTGCCAGCAGCTTAAGAGTGGGATCCTACAATGAGCAGTTCTTC; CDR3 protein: CASSLRVGSYNEQFF